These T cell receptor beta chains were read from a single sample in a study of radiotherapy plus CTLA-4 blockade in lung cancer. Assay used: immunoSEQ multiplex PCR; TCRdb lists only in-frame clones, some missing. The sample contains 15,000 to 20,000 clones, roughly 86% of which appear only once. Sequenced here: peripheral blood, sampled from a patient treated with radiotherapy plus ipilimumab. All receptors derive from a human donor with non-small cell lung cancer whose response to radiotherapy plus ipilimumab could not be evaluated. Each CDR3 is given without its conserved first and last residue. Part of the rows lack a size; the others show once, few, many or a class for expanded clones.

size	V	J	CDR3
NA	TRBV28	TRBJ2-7	ASSRTSLPFYEQY
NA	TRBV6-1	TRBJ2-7	ASHPQAQTYEQY
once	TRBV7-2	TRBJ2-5	ASSPDRGGETQY
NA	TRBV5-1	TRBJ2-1	ASSLFAGRSYNEQF
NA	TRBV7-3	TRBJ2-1	ASSPSGTYNEQF
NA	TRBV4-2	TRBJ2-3	ASSPIGASGSIGDTQY
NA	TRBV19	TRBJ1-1	ASSWGRNTEAF
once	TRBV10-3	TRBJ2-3	AISDGSGGGDTQY
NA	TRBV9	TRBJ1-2	ASSDPQGSTRSNYGYT
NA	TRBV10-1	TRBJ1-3	ASSARGTSGNTIY
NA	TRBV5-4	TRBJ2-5	ASSLKRRAQETQY
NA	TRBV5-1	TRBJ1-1	ASSRMTGNTEAF
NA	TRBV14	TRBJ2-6	ASSRLGPIAPSGANVLT
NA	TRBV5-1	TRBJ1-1	ASSSDMMNTEAF
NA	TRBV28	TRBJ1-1	ASSRQGRNTEAF
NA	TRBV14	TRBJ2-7	ASSQARQASYEQY
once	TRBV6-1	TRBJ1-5	ASSFTGGSNQPQH
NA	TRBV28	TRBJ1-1	ASSRPGAMNTEAF